A selection of T cell receptor beta chains follows, all from one sample in a study of T-cell memory formation after mild COVID-19. TCRdb re-derived calls from the 5' RACE reads in MiXCR, one entry per CDR3 protein. The table includes about 430,000 distinct CDR3 sequences, 24% detected once. The sequencing sample was made of PBMCs or a T cell subset sorted from them (not recorded which). The source of these receptors is an adult woman who had mild COVID-19 (a few samples of this study predate the infection). Cell type and time point are not known. CDR3s include the opening cysteine and the closing phenylalanine or tryptophan.

J: TRBJ1-3
V: TRBV5-1
CDR3: CASSSGQGLRSGNTIYF

J: TRBJ2-2
V: TRBV20-1
CDR3: CSARAPLRGYANTGELFF

J: TRBJ2-5
V: TRBV28
CDR3: CASRPTSQTQYF

J: TRBJ2-5
V: TRBV7-2
CDR3: CASSFGTPETQYF

J: TRBJ2-5
V: TRBV29-1
CDR3: CSVEGVGGPGETQYF

J: TRBJ2-5
V: TRBV7-2
CDR3: CASSSEWTTGGTQYF

J: TRBJ2-3
V: TRBV5-1
CDR3: CASSLAPLAGEYSDTQYF

J: TRBJ2-3
V: TRBV30
CDR3: CAWSHPEGPQYF

J: TRBJ1-1
V: TRBV29-1
CDR3: CSVDGGTLKWDTEAFF

J: TRBJ1-1
V: TRBV7-9
CDR3: CASSLETGANTEAFF

J: TRBJ2-7
V: TRBV12-3/TRBV12-4
CDR3: CASSIQGYYEQYF

J: TRBJ2-3
V: TRBV7-9
CDR3: CASSLGQGSDTQYF

J: TRBJ2-5
V: TRBV2
CDR3: CASHTTGAETQYF

J: TRBJ2-5
V: TRBV20-1
CDR3: CSAPRGFAQYF

J: TRBJ2-3
V: TRBV6-2/TRBV6-3
CDR3: CASSPTSGTWDTQYF